A single sample is the source of the 22 T cell receptor beta chains below, sequenced in a study of CD8 T cells in ankylosing spondylitis. TCRdb reprocessed the 5' RACE reads via MiXCR and lists one record per CDR3 protein. Seen here are 150,000 or so distinct CDR3 sequences, roughly 30% observed once, and the top ten hold 6%. Sequenced: synovial fluid, either unsorted or a sorted T cell fraction (not recorded which). These receptors originate from a male donor with ankylosing spondylitis.

The chain joins TRBV7-9 to TRBJ1-1; 7 nucleotides line up with TRBD1. CDR3 length: 14 residues. J was trimmed by 1 base and V by 5 bases; bases with no gene match: 4. Germline CDR1 reads SEHNR; CDR2 reads FQNEAQ (reference sequence). This CDR3 is CASSTQGENTEAFF. The DNA of the CDR3 is TGTGCCAGCAGCACTCAGGGGGAGAACACTGAAGCTTTCTTT.

This clonotype was counted many times. The chain employs TRBV7-2 and TRBJ1-6; 10 bases align to TRBD1. The CDR3 consists of 17 residues. In germline, CDR1 is SGHTA, CDR2 FQGNSA. Trimming at V came to 1 base and at J to 9 bases, leaving 9 bases not matched to a gene. CDR3 coding DNA: TGTGCCAGCAGCTTAGGTGGTGGGGGACAGGGGATTTCACCCCTCCACTTT. This gives the protein CASSLGGGGQGISPLHF.

The chain uses TRBV3-1 and TRBJ1-2, with 7 bases matching TRBD1. V lost 4 bases, J lost 0 bases, and 17 bases stayed unmatched. The germline V gene encodes CDR1 LGHDT and CDR2 YNNKEL (reference sequence). This CDR3 is 19 amino acids long. The CDR3 loop reads CASSLDLDRAQIPNYGYTF. The CDR3, as DNA: TGTGCCAGCAGCCTCGATTTAGACAGGGCACAAATACCTAACTATGGCTACACCTTC.

This clonotype showed up just a few times. V is TRBV5-8 and J is TRBJ1-4; D is undetermined. From germline, CDR1 is SGHTS and CDR2 YDEGEE. This CDR3 is 11 amino acids long. V dropped 2 bases and J dropped 8 bases, with 4 bases sitting between them. The CDR3 here is CASSLGEKLFF. Written as DNA, the CDR3 is TGTGCCAGCAGCTTAGGCGAAAAACTGTTTTTT.

This clonotype was seen only once. The chain has TRBV3-1 and TRBJ1-1; D ambiguous. Trimming took off 3 bases at V and 4 bases at J, with 9 bases between the two ends. The CDR3 is 13 amino acids. Germline V gene sequence: CDR1 LGHDT, CDR2 YNNKEL (reference sequence). CDR3: CASSHNPGTEAFF. CDR3 nucleotides: TGTGCCAGCAGCCACAACCCGGGCACTGAAGCTTTCTTT.

This chain joins TRBV7-3 and TRBJ2-1; 9 nucleotides agree with TRBD2. The germline V gene encodes CDR1 SGHTA and CDR2 FQGTGA. There are 19 residues in the CDR3. Losses at the gene ends were 0 bases for V and 8 bases for J; bases not matched to a gene: 17. This chain's CDR3 is CASSLTRLGGSGSRYEQFF. The CDR3 DNA follows: TGTGCCAGCAGCTTAACCCGACTGGGGGGTAGCGGGAGTAGGTATGAGCAGTTCTTC.

The chain recombines TRBV7-8 with TRBJ2-5; 7 nucleotides agree with TRBD2. With 1 base clipped from V and 5 bases from J, the junction kept 13 bases outside the gene matches. This CDR3 is built from 17 residues. From germline, CDR1 is SGHVS and CDR2 FQNEAQ. The CDR3: CASSLGAQGSGKETQYF. In DNA, the CDR3 is TGTGCCAGCAGCTTAGGGGCGCAGGGAAGCGGGAAGGAGACCCAGTACTTC.

V is TRBV7-3 and J is TRBJ2-2, with D maybe TRBD1 (5 bases). CDR1 and CDR2 from the germline V gene are SGHTA and FQGTGA. Trimming took 2 bases from V and 4 from J, leaving 8 bases between them. The CDR3 is made up of 14 amino acids. The CDR3 DNA reads as TGTGCCAGCAGCTTACAAGGGGCCACCGGGGAGCTGTTTTTT. Residues: CASSLQGATGELFF.

This clonotype was detected once. V and J are TRBV6-1 and TRBJ1-5; 7 bases line up with TRBD1. Per germline, CDR1 MNHNS and CDR2 SASEGT. With V trimmed by 1 base and J by 5 bases, 5 bases remained unmatched. The CDR3 sequence is 15 residues long. The chain's CDR3 is CASSEGQGPYQPQHF. In DNA, the CDR3 is TGTGCCAGCAGTGAAGGACAGGGTCCCTATCAGCCCCAGCATTTT.

CDR3 loop: CASSHARPGIGGELFF. Written as DNA, the CDR3 is TGTGCCAGCTCACACGCGCGTCCGGGGATCGGCGGGGAGCTGTTTTTT. V gene TRBV18 combines with J gene TRBJ2-2, with D maybe TRBD2 (5 bases). Trimming removed 4 bases from V and 7 bases from J, with 19 bases in between. Germline loops: CDR1 KGHSH, CDR2 LQKENI. This CDR3 has 16 amino acids.

The chain recombines TRBV11-2 with TRBJ2-5; tentative D call: TRBD2 (7 bases). Between the trimmed V and J ends, which lost 6 bases and 5 bases, there was a span of 16 bases. Germline assignment: CDR1 SGHAT and CDR2 FQNNGV. The CDR3 loop spans 14 amino acids. CDR3 protein: CASRNRGGFETQYF. In DNA form, the CDR3 reads TGTGCCAGCAGAAATAGGGGGGGTTTCGAGACCCAGTACTTC.

J is TRBJ2-3 and V is TRBV9; TRBD2 is a possible D gene (6 bases). The germline V and J ends were trimmed by 0 bases and 2 bases, with 13 bases remaining between them. The V gene's germline CDR1 is SGDLS and CDR2 YYNGEE. The CDR3 is 16 residues long. The chain's CDR3 is CASSVGLVGFTDTQYF. The CDR3 DNA follows: TGTGCCAGCAGCGTAGGACTAGTCGGGTTCACAGATACGCAGTATTTT.

In DNA, the CDR3 is TGTGCCACCAGTGATCTCGCAACAGGGAAGCCTGATACGCAGTATTTT. Its protein is CATSDLATGKPDTQYF. The chain links TRBV24-1 to TRBJ2-3, with a tentative D call TRBD1 (6 bases). This CDR3 is 16 amino acids long. The germline V and J ends were trimmed by 3 bases and 6 bases, with 18 bases remaining between them. Germline V gives CDR1 KGHDR, CDR2 SFDVKD.

There are a few counts of this clonotype. V is TRBV6-1 and J is TRBJ2-3, with no clear D. The CDR3 is 14 residues long. Germline loops: CDR1 MNHNS, CDR2 SASEGT. V was pared by 0 bases and J by 6 bases, with 10 bases between. The CDR3 region is CASSEAQAQDTQYF. CDR3 DNA: TGTGCCAGCAGTGAAGCCCAGGCACAGGATACGCAGTATTTT.

CDR3 in DNA: TGTGCCAGCAGCCCCCGGTGGAGCTACGAGCAGTACTTC. The encoded protein is CASSPRWSYEQYF. The V gene is TRBV12-3 or TRBV12-4, the J gene TRBJ2-7; D unclear. The CDR3 consists of 13 residues. V was pared by 6 bases and J by 3 bases, with 12 bases between.

This clonotype was detected only a few times. The V call is TRBV2, the J call TRBJ2-1; 14 bases align to TRBD2. The CDR3 runs to 17 residues. The ends lost 4 bases at V and 4 bases at J; junction bases unmatched: 6. Germline CDR1 SNHLY, CDR2 FYNNEI. Here the CDR3 reads CASSGGTSGGLYNEQFF. CDR3 DNA: TGTGCCAGCAGTGGGGGGACTAGCGGGGGACTATACAATGAGCAGTTCTTC.

The rearrangement links TRBV18 to TRBJ2-5, with D possibly matching TRBD1 (7 bases). CDR1 and CDR2 (germline): KGHSH, LQKENI. Deletions cut 1 base from V and 3 bases from J, with 15 bases between. The CDR3 is 16 amino acids. The CDR3 loop reads CASSPQGASDKETQYF. CDR3 coding DNA: TGTGCCAGCTCACCACAGGGGGCTAGCGATAAAGAGACCCAGTACTTC.

The CDR3 DNA sequence: TGTGCCAGCAGTCCAGGGGTGGGAAACTATGGCTACACCTTC. Translation gives CASSPGVGNYGYTF. The gene calls are TRBV6-1 and TRBJ1-2, with TRBD1 as a possible D gene (6 bases). The V gene's germline CDR1 is MNHNS and CDR2 SASEGT. This CDR3 comprises 14 residues. Trimming took off 5 bases at V and 2 bases at J, with 12 bases between the two ends.

This rearrangement joins TRBV10-3 to TRBJ2-3, with 9 bases lining up with TRBD1. Germline trimming cut 6 bases from V and 6 bases from J; bases unmatched to any gene: 7. CDR3 length: 14 amino acids. Germline V gene data show CDR1 as ENHRY and CDR2 as SYGVKD. The CDR3 region is CAIRRDREADTQYF. The CDR3 DNA reads as TGTGCCATCAGGAGGGACAGGGAAGCGGATACGCAGTATTTT.

This clonotype was detected once. The chain is built from TRBV12-3 or TRBV12-4 and TRBJ2-7; D assignment may be TRBD1 or TRBD2 (6 bases each). The V end was cut by 6 bases, the J end by 4 bases, with 22 bases between. CDR3 length: 16 residues. The DNA of the CDR3 is TGTGCCAGCAGCTTCGGGGGTAGGGGACATAAATACGAGCAGTACTTC. Protein product: CASSFGGRGHKYEQYF.

The chain combines TRBV20-1 with TRBJ2-1; 10 bases are shared with TRBD2. The CDR3 consists of 16 residues. Germline CDR1 is DFQATT and CDR2 is SNEGSKA (reference sequence). After removal of 6 bases from V and 2 bases from J, the junction contained 10 bases not matched to a gene. CDR3 coding DNA: TGCAGTGCCCCTAGGGCACTAGCGGGGACCTACAATGAGCAGTTCTTC. Its translation is CSAPRALAGTYNEQFF.

This clonotype was seen only a few times. This chain connects TRBV5-8 to TRBJ1-1; TRBD1 matches 7 bases. Germline CDR1 SGHTS, CDR2 YDEGEE. This CDR3 is 15 amino acids long. V shed 4 bases, J shed 2 bases, and the junction held 8 bases outside the gene matches. The CDR3 bases are TGTGCCAGCAGCCTTTTTACAGGGGTAAACACTGAAGCTTTCTTT. It codes for CASSLFTGVNTEAFF.